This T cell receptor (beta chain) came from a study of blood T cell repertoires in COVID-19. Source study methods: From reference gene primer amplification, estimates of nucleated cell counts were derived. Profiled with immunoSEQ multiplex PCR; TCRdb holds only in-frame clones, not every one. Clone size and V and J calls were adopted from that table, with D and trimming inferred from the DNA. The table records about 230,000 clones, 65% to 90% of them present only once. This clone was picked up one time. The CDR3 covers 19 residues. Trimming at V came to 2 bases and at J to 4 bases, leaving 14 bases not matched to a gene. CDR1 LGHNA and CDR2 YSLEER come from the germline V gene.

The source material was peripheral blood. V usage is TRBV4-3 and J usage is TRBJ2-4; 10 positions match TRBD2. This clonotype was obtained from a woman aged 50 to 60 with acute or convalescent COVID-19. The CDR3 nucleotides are TGCGCCAGCAGCCAAAGTTCTACTAGCGGGGACACTAGGAAAAACATTCAGTACTTC. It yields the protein CASSQSSTSGDTRKNIQYF.